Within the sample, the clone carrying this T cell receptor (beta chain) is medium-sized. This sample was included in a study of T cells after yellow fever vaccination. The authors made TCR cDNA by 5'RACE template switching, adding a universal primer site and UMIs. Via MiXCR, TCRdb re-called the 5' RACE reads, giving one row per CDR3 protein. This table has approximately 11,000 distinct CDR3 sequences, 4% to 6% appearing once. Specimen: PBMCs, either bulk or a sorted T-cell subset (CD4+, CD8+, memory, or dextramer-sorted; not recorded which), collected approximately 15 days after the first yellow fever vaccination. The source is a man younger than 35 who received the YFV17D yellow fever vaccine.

CDR3 residues: CASSLAENPSSTQYF. The DNA of the CDR3 is TGCGCCAGCAGCTTGGCCGAGAACCCATCGAGTACGCAGTATTTT. This sequence joins TRBV5-1 and TRBJ2-3; D gene ambiguous. CDR1 and CDR2 (germline): SGHRS, YFSETQ. The CDR3 loop spans 15 amino acids. With 0 bases removed from V and 8 bases from J, the gap between germline ends came to 16 bases.